The clone carrying this TCR beta chain was observed a handful of times. No antigen is known for it. Only in-frame clones appear in the TCRdb table, and some are missing; sequencing was by immunoSEQ multiplex PCR. Among 90,000 to 110,000 clones listed, 87% were seen once. This sample is part of a study of T cell responses to AZD1222 COVID-19 vaccine. Findings and limits, study-wide: Compared with day 0, the breadth and depth of the Spike-specific TCR repertoire rose significantly after two doses of AZD1222.

V was pared by 4 bases and J by 4 bases, with 4 bases of the junction left unmatched. This CDR3 spans 15 amino acids. The germline gives CDR1 SGHVS, CDR2 FQNEAQ. This rearrangement joins TRBV7-8 to TRBJ1-5; 10 bases line up with TRBD1. The sequence came from an adult in good health. The starting material was peripheral blood, obtained on day 0 of AZD1222 vaccination. The CDR3 loop is CASSSDRGRNQPQHF. The DNA for the CDR3 is TGTGCCAGCAGCTCGGACAGGGGGAGGAATCAGCCCCAGCATTTT.